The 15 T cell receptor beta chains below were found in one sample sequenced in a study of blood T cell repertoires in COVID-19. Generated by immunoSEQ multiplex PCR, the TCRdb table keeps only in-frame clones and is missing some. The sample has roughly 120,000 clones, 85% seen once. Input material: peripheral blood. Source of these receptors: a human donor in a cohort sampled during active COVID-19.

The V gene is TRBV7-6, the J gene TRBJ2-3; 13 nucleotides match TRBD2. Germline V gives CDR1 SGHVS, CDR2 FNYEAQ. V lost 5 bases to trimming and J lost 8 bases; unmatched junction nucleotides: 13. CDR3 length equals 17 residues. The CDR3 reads CASSITRTSGGLVTQYF. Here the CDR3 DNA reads TGTGCCAGCAGCATCACCAGGACTAGCGGGGGCCTCGTTACGCAGTATTTT.

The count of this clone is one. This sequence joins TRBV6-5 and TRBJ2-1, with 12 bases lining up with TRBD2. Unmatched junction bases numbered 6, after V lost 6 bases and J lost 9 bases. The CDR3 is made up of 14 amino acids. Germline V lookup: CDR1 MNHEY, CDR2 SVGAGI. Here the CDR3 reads CASRTSGGKGEQFF. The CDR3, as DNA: TGTGCCAGCAGGACTAGCGGGGGTAAAGGTGAGCAGTTCTTC.

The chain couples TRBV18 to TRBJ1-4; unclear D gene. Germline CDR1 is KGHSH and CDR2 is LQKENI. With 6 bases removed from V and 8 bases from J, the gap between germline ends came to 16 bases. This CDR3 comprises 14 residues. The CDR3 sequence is CASSPNPSGEKLFF. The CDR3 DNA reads TGTGCCAGCTCGCCCAATCCCAGCGGCGAAAAACTGTTTTTT. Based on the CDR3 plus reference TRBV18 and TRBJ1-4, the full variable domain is NAGVMQNPRHLVRRRGQEARLRCSPMKGHSHVYWYRQLPEEGLKFMVYLQKENIIDESGMPKERFSAEFPKEGPSILRIQQVVRGDSAAYFCASSPNPSGEKLFFGSGTQLSVL.

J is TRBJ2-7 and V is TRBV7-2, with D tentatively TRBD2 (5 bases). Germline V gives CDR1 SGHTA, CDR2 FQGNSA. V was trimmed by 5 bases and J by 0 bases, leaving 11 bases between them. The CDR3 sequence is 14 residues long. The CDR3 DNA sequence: TGTGCCAGCAGCCTAGGACTGAGCTCCTACGAGCAGTACTTC. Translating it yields CASSLGLSSYEQYF.

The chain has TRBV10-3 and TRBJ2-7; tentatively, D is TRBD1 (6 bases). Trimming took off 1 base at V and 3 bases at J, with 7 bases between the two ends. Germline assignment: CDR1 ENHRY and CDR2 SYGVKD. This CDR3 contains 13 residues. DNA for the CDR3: TGTGCCATCAGTGAGTACAGGGACTACGAGCAGTACTTC. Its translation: CAISEYRDYEQYF.

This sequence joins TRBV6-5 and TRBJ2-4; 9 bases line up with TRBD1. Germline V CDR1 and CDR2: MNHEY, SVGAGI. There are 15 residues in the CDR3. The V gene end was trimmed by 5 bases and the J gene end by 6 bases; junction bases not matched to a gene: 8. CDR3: CASSPPGQGRNIQYF. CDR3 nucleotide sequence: TGTGCCAGCAGTCCACCGGGACAGGGTAGAAACATTCAGTACTTC.

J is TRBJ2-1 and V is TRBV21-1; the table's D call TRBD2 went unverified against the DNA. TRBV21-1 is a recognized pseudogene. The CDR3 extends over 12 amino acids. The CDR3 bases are TGTGCCAGCAGCGGAGGGTATTGTGAGCAGTTCTTC. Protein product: CASSGGYCEQFF.

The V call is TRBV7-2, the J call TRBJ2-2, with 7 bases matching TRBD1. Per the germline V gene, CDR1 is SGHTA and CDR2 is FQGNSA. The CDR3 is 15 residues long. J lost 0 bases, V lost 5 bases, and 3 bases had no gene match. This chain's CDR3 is CASSTGTANTGELFF. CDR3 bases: TGTGCCAGCAGCACCGGGACAGCGAACACCGGGGAGCTGTTTTTT. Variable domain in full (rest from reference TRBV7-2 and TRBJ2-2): GAGVSQSPSNKVTEKGKDVELRCDPISGHTALYWYRQSLGQGLEFLIYFQGNSAPDKSGLPSDRFSAERTGGSVSTLTIQRTQQEDSAVYLCASSTGTANTGELFFGEGSRLTVL.

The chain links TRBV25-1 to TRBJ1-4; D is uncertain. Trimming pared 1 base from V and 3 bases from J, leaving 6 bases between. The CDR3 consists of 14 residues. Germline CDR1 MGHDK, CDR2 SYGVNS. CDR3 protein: CASSELSANEKLFF. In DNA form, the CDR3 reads TGTGCCAGCAGTGAATTGTCGGCTAATGAAAAACTGTTTTTT.

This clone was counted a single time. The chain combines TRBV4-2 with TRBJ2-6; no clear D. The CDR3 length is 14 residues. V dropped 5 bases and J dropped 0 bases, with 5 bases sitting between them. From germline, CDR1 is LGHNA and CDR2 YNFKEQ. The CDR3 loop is CASSSFSGANVLTF. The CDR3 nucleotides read TGTGCCAGCAGCAGCTTCTCTGGGGCCAACGTCCTGACTTTC.

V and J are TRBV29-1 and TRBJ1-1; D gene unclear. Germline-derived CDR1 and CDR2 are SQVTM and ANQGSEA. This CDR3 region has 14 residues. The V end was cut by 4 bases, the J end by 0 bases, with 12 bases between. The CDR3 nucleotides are TGCAGCGTTGCGGGGTATCCGGTGAACACTGAAGCTTTCTTT. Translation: CSVAGYPVNTEAFF.

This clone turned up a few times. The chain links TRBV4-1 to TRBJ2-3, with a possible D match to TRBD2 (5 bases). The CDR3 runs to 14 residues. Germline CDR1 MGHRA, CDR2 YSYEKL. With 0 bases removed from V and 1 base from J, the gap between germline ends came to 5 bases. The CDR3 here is CASSQERGTDTQYF. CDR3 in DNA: TGCGCCAGCAGCCAAGAGAGGGGCACAGATACGCAGTATTTT.

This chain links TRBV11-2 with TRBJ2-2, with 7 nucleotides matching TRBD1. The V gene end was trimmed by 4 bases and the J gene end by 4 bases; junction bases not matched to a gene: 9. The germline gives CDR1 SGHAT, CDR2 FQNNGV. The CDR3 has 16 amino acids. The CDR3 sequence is CASSSWDSEGTGELFF. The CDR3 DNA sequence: TGTGCCAGCAGCTCCTGGGACAGCGAGGGCACCGGGGAGCTGTTTTTT.

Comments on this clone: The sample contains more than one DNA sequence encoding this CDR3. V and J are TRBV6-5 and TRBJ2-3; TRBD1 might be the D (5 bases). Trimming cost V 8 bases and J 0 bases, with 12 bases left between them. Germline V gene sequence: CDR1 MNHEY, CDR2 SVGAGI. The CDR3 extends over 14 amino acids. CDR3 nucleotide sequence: TGTGCCAGCCGACCAAGGGGTAGCACAGATACGCAGTATTTT. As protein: CASRPRGSTDTQYF.

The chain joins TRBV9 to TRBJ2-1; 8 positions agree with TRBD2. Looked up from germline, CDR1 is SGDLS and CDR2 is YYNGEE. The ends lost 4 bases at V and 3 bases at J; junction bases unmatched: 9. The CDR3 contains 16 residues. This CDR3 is CASSSRGGSSYNEQFF. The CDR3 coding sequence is TGTGCCAGCAGCTCCCGGGGGGGTAGTAGCTACAATGAGCAGTTCTTC. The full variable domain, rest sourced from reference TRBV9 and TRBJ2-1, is DSGVTQTPKHLITATGQRVTLRCSPRSGDLSVYWYQQSLDQGLQFLIQYYNGEERAKGNILERFSAQQFPDLHSELNLSSLELGDSALYFCASSSRGGSSYNEQFFGPGTRLTVL.